What follows are 9 T cell receptor beta chains derived from one specimen sequenced in a study of quantifying T cell responses using KT2 cells. About the research overall: cDNA was made from DNase-treated RNA using alpha and beta constant primers.

A single-stranded UMI oligo with SP2 sequence was ligated to cDNA 3' ends. An equimolar mix of RC1.1 and RC1.2 primed the beta chain across TRBC1 and TRBC2. TCRdb re-called the UMI-ligation and nested PCR reads with MiXCR, one entry per CDR3 protein. The data contain around 35,000 distinct CDR3 sequences, 10% to 13% of them singletons. Sequencing was done on a sample of PBMCs spiked with cells of the T cell clone KT2. These TCRs come from a human donor.

This clonotype showed up many times. The chain couples TRBV29-1 to TRBJ1-1; D ambiguous. CDR1 is SQVTM and CDR2 is ANQGSEA in the germline V gene. Trimming left V 0 bases short and J 0 bases short, with 11 bases between. The CDR3 covers 15 residues. The CDR3 coding sequence is TGCAGCGTTGAAGAAGATCGGACCTTGAACACTGAAGCTTTCTTT. It translates to CSVEEDRTLNTEAFF.

This clonotype was observed at least ten times. In nucleotides, the CDR3 is TGTGCCAGCAGCCTGCGGGGGGCCCGTACGCAGTATTTT. It translates to CASSLRGARTQYF. This rearrangement joins TRBV11-2 to TRBJ2-3; TRBD2 matches at 8 bases. Germline loops: CDR1 SGHAT, CDR2 FQNNGV. This CDR3 spans 13 amino acids. Trimming took 5 bases from V and 8 from J; bases not matched to a gene: 6.

At least ten counts were recorded for this clonotype. V gene TRBV29-1 combines with J gene TRBJ1-1; TRBD1 agrees at 7 bases. The germline gives CDR1 SQVTM, CDR2 ANQGSEA. The CDR3 loop spans 12 amino acids. Losses at the gene ends were 5 bases for V and 7 bases for J; bases not matched to a gene: 7. In DNA form, the CDR3 reads TGCAGCGTTAGGACAGGTCTTCTTGAAGCTTTCTTT. It yields the protein CSVRTGLLEAFF.

The chain employs TRBV24-1 and TRBJ2-1; D unclear. The length of the CDR3 is 14 residues. The germline gives CDR1 KGHDR, CDR2 SFDVKD. Trimming shortened V by 3 bases and J by 0 bases, and 5 bases separated the two germline ends. CDR3 amino acids: CATSDQSSYNEQFF. The CDR3 nucleotides are TGTGCCACCAGTGATCAGAGCTCCTACAATGAGCAGTTCTTC.

The chain uses TRBV7-8 and TRBJ1-2; D might be TRBD1 (6 bases). Germline values: CDR1 SGHVS, CDR2 FQNEAQ. The CDR3 totals 14 residues. The germline V and J ends were trimmed by 8 bases and 4 bases, with 17 bases remaining between them. CDR3: CASSEGGLGYGYTF. The CDR3 nucleotides read TGTGCCAGCTCGGAAGGGGGGCTGGGCTATGGCTACACCTTC.

This chain joins TRBV19 and TRBJ2-1; tentative D call: TRBD2 (6 bases). The CDR3 is 14 residues long. In germline, CDR1 is LNHDA, CDR2 SQIVND (reference sequence). V lost 5 bases to trimming and J lost 7 bases, with 15 bases between them. CDR3 amino acids: CASSYGGVGNEQFF. Here the CDR3 DNA reads TGTGCCAGTAGTTACGGGGGAGTGGGGAATGAGCAGTTCTTC.

This chain links TRBV2 with TRBJ1-2, with 9 nucleotides matching TRBD1. The germline gives CDR1 SNHLY, CDR2 FYNNEI. CDR3 size: 14 residues. V gave up 5 bases and J gave up 8 bases; unmatched junction bases: 9. The CDR3 nucleotides read TGTGCCAGCAGTAACAGGGGGCTTGGAGTCGGCTACACCTTC. This gives the protein CASSNRGLGVGYTF. The whole variable domain, remainder taken from reference TRBV2 and TRBJ1-2, is EPEVTQTPSHQVTQMGQEVILRCVPISNHLYFYWYRQILGQKVEFLVSFYNNEISEKSEIFDDQFSVERPDGSNFTLKIRSTKLEDSAMYFCASSNRGLGVGYTFGSGTRLTVV.

The V and J genes are TRBV4-1 and TRBJ2-3, with a tentative D call TRBD2 (6 bases). V was trimmed by 2 bases and J by 4 bases, leaving 10 bases between them. The CDR3 contains 14 residues. Per germline, CDR1 MGHRA and CDR2 YSYEKL. Here the CDR3 reads CASSQQTSSDTQYF. The DNA for the CDR3 is TGCGCCAGCAGCCAACAGACTAGTTCAGATACGCAGTATTTT.

This clonotype was detected ten times or more. The chain employs TRBV18 and TRBJ2-5; no clear D. Looked up from germline, CDR1 is KGHSH and CDR2 is LQKENI. V lost 3 bases to trimming and J lost 4 bases, with 9 bases between them. The CDR3 totals 13 residues. Written as DNA, the CDR3 is TGTGCCAGCTCACCGCCCCGGATAGAGACCCAGTACTTC. This translates into CASSPPRIETQYF.